The 9 T cell receptor beta chains presented below share a single source sample, sequenced in a study of molecular identifiers for immune sequencing clone quantification. TCRdb fed the PCR reads into MiXCR, producing one record per CDR3 protein. This sample has about 36,000 distinct CDR3 sequences, with approximately 18% found just once. The sequenced sample consisted of naive CD8+ T cells from blood, with Jurkat cell RNA spiked in. Sample subset: FACS-sorted CD8+CD4-CCR7+CD45RA+ naive T cells. Receptors were obtained from a human donor in good health. Some libraries in this study had Jurkat cell RNA spiked in.

This clonotype was picked up a small number of times. The rearrangement uses TRBV13 and TRBJ2-6; TRBD1 aligns across 11 bases. The length of the CDR3 is 18 residues. In germline, CDR1 is PRHDT, CDR2 FYEKMQ (reference sequence). V shed 4 bases and J 0 bases; nucleotides not matched to a gene: 5. The chain's CDR3 is CASSSRDRGTSGANVLTF. CDR3 nucleotides: TGTGCCAGCAGCTCCCGGGACAGGGGGACCTCTGGGGCCAACGTCCTGACTTTC.

V usage is TRBV20-1 and J usage is TRBJ1-1, with D unresolved. V lost 6 bases and J lost 4, with 15 bases in between. Germline V gene data show CDR1 as DFQATT and CDR2 as SNEGSKA (reference sequence). The CDR3 covers 13 residues. The CDR3 DNA reads TGCAGTGCCGAGCGGGTTTCGTGCACTGAAGCTTTCTTT. Translation gives CSAERVSCTEAFF.

This clonotype was picked up many times. V gene TRBV28 combines with J gene TRBJ2-5, with unresolved D. V was pared by 3 bases and J by 3 bases, with 8 bases between. Germline V CDR1 and CDR2: MDHEN, SYDVKM. The CDR3 is 13 amino acids. Written as DNA, the CDR3 is TGTGCCAGCAGTTTCTTGGCTGAAGAGACCCAGTACTTC. Translation gives CASSFLAEETQYF.

In its sample, this clonotype was seen many times. The CDR3 region has the DNA TGTGCCACCAGTGCGGGCAACTACGAGCAGTACTTC. This encodes CATSAGNYEQYF. This sequence joins TRBV24-1 and TRBJ2-7; D not certain. CDR1 and CDR2 (germline): KGHDR, SFDVKD. The CDR3 covers 12 residues. V was pared by 5 bases and J by 3 bases, with 7 bases between.

Worth noting for this clonotype: A read error may explain this, as a much larger clone is one base away. The conserved phenylalanine or tryptophan normally closing the CDR3 is absent here, so this likely arose from a read error. The chain employs TRBV15 and TRBJ2-3; D is unclear. Germline CDR1 is LNHNV and CDR2 is YYDKDF (reference sequence). Trimming removed 0 bases from V and 6 bases from J, with 7 bases in between. This CDR3 spans 13 amino acids. DNA of the CDR3: TGTGCCACCAGCAGAGATGGGTTGGATACGCAGTATCTT. Its protein product is CATSRDGLDTQYL.

There are many counts of this clonotype. The V and J genes are TRBV5-1 and TRBJ2-5; a possible D gene is TRBD1 (6 bases). Germline V gene sequence: CDR1 SGHRS, CDR2 YFSETQ. The V end was cut by 3 bases, the J end by 2 bases, with 17 bases between. The CDR3 extends over 16 amino acids. The CDR3 DNA reads as TGCGCCAGCAGCTCCAGACAGGTCCCACTTCAAGAGACCCAGTACTTC. It translates to CASSSRQVPLQETQYF.

At least ten counts were recorded for this clonotype. This chain joins TRBV6-2 or TRBV6-3 and TRBJ2-3; 7 positions agree with TRBD1. This CDR3 contains 13 residues. Germline lookup yields CDR1 MNHEY and CDR2 SVGEGT. Trimming cost V 7 bases and J 6 bases; bases outside gene matches: 7. The CDR3 protein is CASNDRVADTQYF. The DNA of the CDR3 is TGTGCCAGCAACGACAGGGTGGCGGATACGCAGTATTTT.

This clonotype was found many times. The J gene is TRBJ2-7, the V gene TRBV27; 7 bases map to TRBD2. This CDR3 has 16 residues. V was clipped by 6 bases and J by 0 bases; unmatched bases: 11. Germline CDR1 reads MNHEY; CDR2 reads SMNVEV (reference sequence). CDR3 nucleotides: TGTGCCAGCAGCCCCCTCTTCCGGGACTACTCCTACGAGCAGTACTTC. As protein: CASSPLFRDYSYEQYF.

This clonotype was recorded many times. The J gene is TRBJ2-2, the V gene TRBV20-1; 11 bases fit TRBD1. In germline, CDR1 is DFQATT, CDR2 SNEGSKA (reference sequence). The CDR3 runs to 13 residues. V shed 6 bases, J shed 7 bases, and the junction held 4 bases outside the gene matches. CDR3 DNA sequence: TGCAGTGCAGGACAGGGGGCTGTCGGGGAGCTGTTTTTT. Its protein product is CSAGQGAVGELFF.